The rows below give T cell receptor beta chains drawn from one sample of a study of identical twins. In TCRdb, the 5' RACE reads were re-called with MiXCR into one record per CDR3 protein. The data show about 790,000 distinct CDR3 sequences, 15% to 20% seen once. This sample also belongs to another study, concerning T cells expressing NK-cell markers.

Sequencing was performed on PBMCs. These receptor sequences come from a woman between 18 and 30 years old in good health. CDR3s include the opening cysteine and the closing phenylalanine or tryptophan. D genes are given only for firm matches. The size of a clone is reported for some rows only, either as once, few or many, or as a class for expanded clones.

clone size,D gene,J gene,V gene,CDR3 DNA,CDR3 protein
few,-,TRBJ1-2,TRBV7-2,TGTGCCAGCAGCTTAGACGGCGTTAACTATGGCTACACCTTC,CASSLDGVNYGYTF
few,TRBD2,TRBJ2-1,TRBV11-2,TGTGCCAGCAGACCGGGACTAGCGGGAGAGGGCCCGACCAATGAGCAGTTCTTC,CASRPGLAGEGPTNEQFF
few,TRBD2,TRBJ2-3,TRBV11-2,TGTGCCAGCAGCTTATATCCGCAACTAGCGGGAGTCCCAGATACGCAGTATTTT,CASSLYPQLAGVPDTQYF
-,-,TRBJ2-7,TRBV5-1,TGCGCCAGCAGCCGACTCATCGAGGGGAGTGGGGAGCAGTACTTC,CASSRLIEGSGEQYF
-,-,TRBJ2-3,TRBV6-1,TGTGCCAGCAGTCGCGGGACCCCCGGGGATACGCAGTATTTT,CASSRGTPGDTQYF
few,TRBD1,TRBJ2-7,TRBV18,TGTGCCAGCTCACCGCAGGGACAGGCGAGCTCCTACGAGCAGTACTTC,CASSPQGQASSYEQYF
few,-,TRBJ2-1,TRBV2,TGTGCCAGCAGTGGCTATGAGCAGTTCTTC,CASSGYEQFF
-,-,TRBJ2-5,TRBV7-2,TGTGCCAGCAGCTTAGCGGGACTTGCTTTAGAGACCCAGTACTTC,CASSLAGLALETQYF
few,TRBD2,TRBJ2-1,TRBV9,TGTGCCAGCAGCGCCGCCGCGTGGGCTAGCGGGAGTAATGAGCAGTTCTTC,CASSAAAWASGSNEQFF
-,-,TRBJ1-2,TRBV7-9,TGTGCCAGCACCTCGCCAGACAGTGCCTATGGCTACACCTTC,CASTSPDSAYGYTF
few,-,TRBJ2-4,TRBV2,TGTGCCAGCAGTGACCGGAAGCATCTTTTC,CASSDRKHLF
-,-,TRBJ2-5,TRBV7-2,TGTGCCAGCAGCTTAGATAGTATCGAGGAGACCCAGTACTTC,CASSLDSIEETQYF
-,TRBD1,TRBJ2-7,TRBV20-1,TGCAGTGCTCCCCGGGGTAGGACAGGCTCCTCAGGCGAGCAGTACTTC,CSAPRGRTGSSGEQYF
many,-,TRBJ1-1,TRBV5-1,TGCGCCAGCAGCTTGGCCGAGGGCGGGAACACTGAAGCTTTCTTT,CASSLAEGGNTEAFF
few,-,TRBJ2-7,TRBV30,TGTGCTGCTTTTACCTACGAGCAGTACTTC,CAAFTYEQYF
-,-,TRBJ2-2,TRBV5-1,TGCGCCAGCAGCACCAACAGGGAAGGCGGGGAGCTGTTTTTT,CASSTNREGGELFF
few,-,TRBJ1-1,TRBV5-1,TGCGCCAGCAGCTTGGTGGAGGGGGTAAACACTGAAGCTTTCTTT,CASSLVEGVNTEAFF
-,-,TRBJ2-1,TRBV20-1,TGCAGTGCTAGAGATCCAGCGCCCTCCTACAATGAGCAGTTCTTC,CSARDPAPSYNEQFF
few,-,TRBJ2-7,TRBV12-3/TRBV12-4,TGTGCCAGCAGTCTAGGTGCGGGACAGCTCTACGAGCAGTACTTC,CASSLGAGQLYEQYF
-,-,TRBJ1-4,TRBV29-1,TGCAGCCGCCTGGGCGACGTTAATGAAAAACTGTTTTTT,CSRLGDVNEKLFF
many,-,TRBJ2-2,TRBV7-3,TGTGCCAGCAGCCCGGGGAACACCGGGGAGCTGTTTTTT,CASSPGNTGELFF
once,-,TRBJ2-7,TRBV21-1,TGTGCCAGCAGCAAATCCGTTTTCGGGACTCACTACGAGCAGTACTTC,CASSKSVFGTHYEQYF
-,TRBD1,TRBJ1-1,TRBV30,TGTGCCTCCAACAGGGGGGGCACTGAAGCTTTCTTT,CASNRGGTEAFF
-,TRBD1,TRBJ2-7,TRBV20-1,TGCAGTGCTAGGGGGACAGAGGACGAGCAGTACTTC,CSARGTEDEQYF
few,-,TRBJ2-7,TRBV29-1,TGCAGCGCTTCGAATCCCTACGAGCAGTACTTC,CSASNPYEQYF
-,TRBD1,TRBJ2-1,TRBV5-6,TGTGCCAGCAGCTTGGCCCAGGGGGCCGTTGAGCAGTTCTTC,CASSLAQGAVEQFF
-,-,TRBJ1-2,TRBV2,TGTGCCAGCAGTGTTGGTCTACACGGCTATGGCTACACCTTC,CASSVGLHGYGYTF
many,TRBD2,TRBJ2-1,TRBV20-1,TGCAGTGCTAGGGAGGGACTAGCGGGACGCAATGAGCAGTTCTTC,CSAREGLAGRNEQFF
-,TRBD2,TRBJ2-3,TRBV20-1,TGCAGTGCTAACCGCGGGAGGAGCACAGATACGCAGTATTTT,CSANRGRSTDTQYF
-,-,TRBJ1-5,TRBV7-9,TGTGCCAGCAGCTTAAAGGATCCTCAGCCCCAGCATTTT,CASSLKDPQPQHF
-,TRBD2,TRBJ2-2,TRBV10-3,TGTGCCATCCGTGGGACTAGCGGGGTAATGGCCGGGGAGCTGTTTTTT,CAIRGTSGVMAGELFF
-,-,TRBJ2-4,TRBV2,TGTGCCAGCAGTGGAGAGGGAGAAGCCAAAAACATTCAGTACTTC,CASSGEGEAKNIQYF
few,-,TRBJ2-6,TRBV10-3,TGTGCCACCTCAGAGGAGGGCAGGGTCCTGACTTTC,CATSEEGRVLTF
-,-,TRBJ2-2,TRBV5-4,TGTGCCAGCAGCTTGGAGAGGGGAGCCAACACCGGGGAGCTGTTTTTT,CASSLERGANTGELFF
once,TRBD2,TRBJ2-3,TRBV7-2,TGTGCCAGCAGCTTAACCCGGGGGGGCCGGGATACGCAGTATTTT,CASSLTRGGRDTQYF
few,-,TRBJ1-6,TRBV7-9,TGTGCCAGCAGCTTAGAGGGGAGATCACCCCTCCACTTT,CASSLEGRSPLHF
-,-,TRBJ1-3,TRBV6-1,TGTGCCAGCAGACCGGGACCTGGAAACACCATATATTTT,CASRPGPGNTIYF
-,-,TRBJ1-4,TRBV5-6,TGTGCCAGCAGCGCCGACAGTAATGAAAAACTGTTTTTT,CASSADSNEKLFF
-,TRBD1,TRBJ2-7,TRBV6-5,TGTGCCAGCACTTACGGAGGACAGGGGGGAACCTACGAGCAGTACTTC,CASTYGGQGGTYEQYF
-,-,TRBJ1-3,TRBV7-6,TGTGCCAGCAGCCGGGGTCTACATGTACTTTCTGGAAACACCATATATTTT,CASSRGLHVLSGNTIYF
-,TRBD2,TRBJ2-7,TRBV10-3,TGTGCCATCAGTGAGTCGCCGGGGACTAGCGGGTTCTACGAGCAGTACTTC,CAISESPGTSGFYEQYF
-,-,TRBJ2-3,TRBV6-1,TGTGCCAGCAGTCGGCGGGGGACAGGTGATAGCACAGATACGCAGTATTTT,CASSRRGTGDSTDTQYF
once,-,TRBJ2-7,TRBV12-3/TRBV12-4,TGTGCCAGCAGTTTCCTTAGCGGAGCCTTCAACGAGCAGTACTTC,CASSFLSGAFNEQYF
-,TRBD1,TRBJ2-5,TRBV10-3,TGTGCCATCAGGAAGGGACAGGGACAGCAAGAGACCCAGTACTTC,CAIRKGQGQQETQYF
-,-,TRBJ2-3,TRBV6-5,TGTGCCAGCAGTTACGGGGGAGGCCTTTGGAATACGCAGTATTTT,CASSYGGGLWNTQYF
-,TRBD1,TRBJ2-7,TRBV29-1,TGCAGCGTTGAAGGGACAGGGGGAATATACGAGCAGTACTTC,CSVEGTGGIYEQYF